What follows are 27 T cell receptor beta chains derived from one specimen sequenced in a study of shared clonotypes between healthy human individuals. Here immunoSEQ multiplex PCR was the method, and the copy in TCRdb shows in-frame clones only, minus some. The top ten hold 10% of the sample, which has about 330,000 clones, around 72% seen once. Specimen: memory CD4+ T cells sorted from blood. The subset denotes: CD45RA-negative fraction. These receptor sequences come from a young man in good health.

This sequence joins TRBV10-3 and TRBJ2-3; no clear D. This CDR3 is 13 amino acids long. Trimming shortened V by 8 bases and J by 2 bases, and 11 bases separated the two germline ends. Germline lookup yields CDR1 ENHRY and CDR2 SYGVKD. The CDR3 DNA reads TGTGCCATCGAGCAAACCCCCACAGATACGCAGTATTTT. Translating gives CAIEQTPTDTQYF.

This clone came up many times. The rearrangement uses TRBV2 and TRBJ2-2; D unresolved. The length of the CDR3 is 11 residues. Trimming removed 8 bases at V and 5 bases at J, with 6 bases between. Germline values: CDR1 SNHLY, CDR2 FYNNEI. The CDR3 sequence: CASVGTGELFF. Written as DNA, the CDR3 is TGTGCCAGCGTGGGAACCGGGGAGCTGTTTTTT.

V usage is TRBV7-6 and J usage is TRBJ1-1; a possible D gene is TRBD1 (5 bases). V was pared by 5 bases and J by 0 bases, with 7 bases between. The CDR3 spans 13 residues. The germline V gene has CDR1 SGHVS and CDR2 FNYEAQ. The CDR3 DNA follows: TGTGCCAGCAGCCGGGACCTGAACACTGAAGCTTTCTTT. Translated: CASSRDLNTEAFF.

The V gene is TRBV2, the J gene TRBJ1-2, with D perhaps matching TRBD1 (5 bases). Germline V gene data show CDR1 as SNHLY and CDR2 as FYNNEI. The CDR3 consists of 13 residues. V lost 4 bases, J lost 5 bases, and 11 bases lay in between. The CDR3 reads CASSGGGSYGYTF. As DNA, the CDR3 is TGTGCCAGCAGTGGCGGGGGTTCTTATGGCTACACCTTC.

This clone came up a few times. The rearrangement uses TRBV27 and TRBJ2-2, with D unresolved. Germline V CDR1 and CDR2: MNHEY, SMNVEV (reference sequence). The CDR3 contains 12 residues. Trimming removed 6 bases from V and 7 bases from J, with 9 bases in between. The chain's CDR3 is CASSLESGELFF. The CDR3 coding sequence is TGTGCCAGCAGCCTAGAGAGCGGGGAGCTGTTTTTT.

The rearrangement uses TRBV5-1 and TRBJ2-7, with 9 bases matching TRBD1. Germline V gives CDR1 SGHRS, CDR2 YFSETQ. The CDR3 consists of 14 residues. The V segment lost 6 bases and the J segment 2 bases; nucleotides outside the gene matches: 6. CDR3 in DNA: TGCGCCAGCATCAGGACAGGGGCGACCTACGAGCAGTACTTC. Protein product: CASIRTGATYEQYF.

The CDR3 sequence is CASSGVRGLEETQYF. CDR3 bases: TGTGCCAGCAGTGGGGTAAGGGGCCTCGAAGAGACCCAGTACTTC. The chain uses TRBV6-1 and TRBJ2-5, with D possibly being TRBD1 (5 bases). The V gene lost 4 bases and the J gene lost 3 bases, with 15 bases spanning the gap. This CDR3 is 15 amino acids long. The germline gives CDR1 MNHNS, CDR2 SASEGT.

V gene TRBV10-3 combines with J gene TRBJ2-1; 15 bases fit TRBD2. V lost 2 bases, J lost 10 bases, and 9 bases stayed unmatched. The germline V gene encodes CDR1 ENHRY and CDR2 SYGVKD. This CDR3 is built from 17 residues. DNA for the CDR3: TGTGCCATCAGTGAGGCTACGCCGGGACTAGCGGGAGGCGAGCAGTTCTTC. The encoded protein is CAISEATPGLAGGEQFF.

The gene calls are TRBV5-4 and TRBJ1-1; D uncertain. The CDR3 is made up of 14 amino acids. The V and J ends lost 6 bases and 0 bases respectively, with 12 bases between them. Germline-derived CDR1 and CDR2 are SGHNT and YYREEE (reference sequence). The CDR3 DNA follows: TGTGCCAGCAACCAAGACATCATGAACACTGAAGCTTTCTTT. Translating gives CASNQDIMNTEAFF.

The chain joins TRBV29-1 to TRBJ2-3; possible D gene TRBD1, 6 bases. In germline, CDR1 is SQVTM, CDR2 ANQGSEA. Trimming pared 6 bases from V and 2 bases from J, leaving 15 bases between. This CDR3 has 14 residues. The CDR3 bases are TGCAGCGTGGGAGCAGGGGATGTCACAGATACGCAGTATTTT. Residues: CSVGAGDVTDTQYF.

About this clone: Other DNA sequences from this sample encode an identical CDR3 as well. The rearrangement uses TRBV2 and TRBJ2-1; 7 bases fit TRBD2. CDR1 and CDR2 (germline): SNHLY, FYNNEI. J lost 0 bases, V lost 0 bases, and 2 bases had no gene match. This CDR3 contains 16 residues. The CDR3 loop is CASSEAGGSSYNEQFF. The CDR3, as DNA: TGTGCCAGCAGTGAAGCGGGCGGGAGCTCCTACAATGAGCAGTTCTTC.

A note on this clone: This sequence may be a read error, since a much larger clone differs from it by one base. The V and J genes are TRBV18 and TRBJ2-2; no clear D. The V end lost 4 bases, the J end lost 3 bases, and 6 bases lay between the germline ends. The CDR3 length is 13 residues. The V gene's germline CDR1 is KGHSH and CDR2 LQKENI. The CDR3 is CASSRADTGELFF. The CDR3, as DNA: TGTGCCAGCTCACGGGCAGACACCGGGGAGCTGTTTTTT. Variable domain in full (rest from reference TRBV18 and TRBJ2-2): NAGVMQNPRHLVRRRGQEARLRCSPMKGHSHVYWYRQLPEEGLKFMVYLQKENIIDESGMPKERFSAEFPKEGPSILRIQQVVRGDSAAYFCASSRADTGELFFGEGSRLTVL.

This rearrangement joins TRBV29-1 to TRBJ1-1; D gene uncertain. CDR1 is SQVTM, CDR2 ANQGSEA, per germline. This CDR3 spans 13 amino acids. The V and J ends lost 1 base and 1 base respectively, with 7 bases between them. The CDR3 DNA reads TGCAGCGTTGAAGCTAAAAGGAACACTGAAGCTTTCTTT. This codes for CSVEAKRNTEAFF.

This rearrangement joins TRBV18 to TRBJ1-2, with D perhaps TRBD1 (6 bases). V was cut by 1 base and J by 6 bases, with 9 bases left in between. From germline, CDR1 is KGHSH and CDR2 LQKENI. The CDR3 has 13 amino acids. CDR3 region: CASSPQQGNGYTF. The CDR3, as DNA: TGTGCCAGCTCACCACAGCAGGGGAATGGCTACACCTTC.

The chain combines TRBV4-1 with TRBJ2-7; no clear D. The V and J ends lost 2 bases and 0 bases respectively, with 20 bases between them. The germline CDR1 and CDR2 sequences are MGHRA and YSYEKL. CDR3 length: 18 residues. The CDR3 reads CASSQPFSFVGFSYEQYF. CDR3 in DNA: TGCGCCAGCAGCCAACCTTTTTCTTTCGTAGGGTTCTCCTACGAGCAGTACTTC.

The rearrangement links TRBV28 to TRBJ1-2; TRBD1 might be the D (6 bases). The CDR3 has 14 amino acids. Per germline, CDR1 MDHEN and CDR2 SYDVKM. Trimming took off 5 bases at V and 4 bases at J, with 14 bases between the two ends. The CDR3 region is CASSQTGQSYGYTF. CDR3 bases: TGTGCCAGCAGTCAGACCGGACAGTCCTATGGCTACACCTTC.

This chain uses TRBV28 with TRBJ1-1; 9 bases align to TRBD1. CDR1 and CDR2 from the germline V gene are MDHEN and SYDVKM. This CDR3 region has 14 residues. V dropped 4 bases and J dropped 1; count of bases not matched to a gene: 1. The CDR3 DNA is TGTGCCAGCAGTTCGGGACAGGGGAACACTGAAGCTTTCTTT. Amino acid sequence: CASSSGQGNTEAFF.

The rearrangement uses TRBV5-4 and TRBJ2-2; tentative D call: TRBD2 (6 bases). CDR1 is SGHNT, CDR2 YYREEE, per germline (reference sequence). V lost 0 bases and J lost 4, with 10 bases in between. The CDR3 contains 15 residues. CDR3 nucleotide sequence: TGTGCCAGCAGCTTGGGTAGTAGCGGCACCGGGGAGCTGTTTTTT. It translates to CASSLGSSGTGELFF.

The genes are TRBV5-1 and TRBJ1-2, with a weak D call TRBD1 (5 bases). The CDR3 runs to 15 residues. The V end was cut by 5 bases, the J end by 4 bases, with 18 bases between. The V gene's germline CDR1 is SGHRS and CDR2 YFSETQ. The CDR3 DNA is TGCGCCAGCAGAGTCGCGACAGAGACCACCTATGGCTACACCTTC. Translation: CASRVATETTYGYTF.

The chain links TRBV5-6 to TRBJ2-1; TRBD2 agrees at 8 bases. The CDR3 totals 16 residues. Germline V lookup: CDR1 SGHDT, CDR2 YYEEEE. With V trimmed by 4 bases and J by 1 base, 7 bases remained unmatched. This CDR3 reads CASSAERENSYNEQFF. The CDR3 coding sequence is TGTGCCAGCAGCGCTGAGCGGGAGAATTCCTACAATGAGCAGTTCTTC.

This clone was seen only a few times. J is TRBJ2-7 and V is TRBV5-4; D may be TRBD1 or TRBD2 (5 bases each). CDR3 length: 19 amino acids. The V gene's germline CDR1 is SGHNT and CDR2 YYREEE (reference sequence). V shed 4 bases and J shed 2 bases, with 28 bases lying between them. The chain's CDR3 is CASSSRTGTAASQAYEQYF. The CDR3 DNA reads TGTGCCAGCAGCAGCCGGACCGGGACGGCCGCTTCCCAAGCCTACGAGCAGTACTTC. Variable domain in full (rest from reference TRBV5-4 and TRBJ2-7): ETGVTQSPTHLIKTRGQQVTLRCSSQSGHNTVSWYQQALGQGPQFIFQYYREEENGRGNFPPRFSGLQFPNYSSELNVNALELDDSALYLCASSSRTGTAASQAYEQYFGPGTRLTVT.

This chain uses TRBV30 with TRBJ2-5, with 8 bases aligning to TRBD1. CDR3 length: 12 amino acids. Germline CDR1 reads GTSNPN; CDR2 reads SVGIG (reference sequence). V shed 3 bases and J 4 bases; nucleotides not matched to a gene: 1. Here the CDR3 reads CAWSTGGETQYF. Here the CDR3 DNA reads TGTGCCTGGAGCACAGGGGGAGAGACCCAGTACTTC.

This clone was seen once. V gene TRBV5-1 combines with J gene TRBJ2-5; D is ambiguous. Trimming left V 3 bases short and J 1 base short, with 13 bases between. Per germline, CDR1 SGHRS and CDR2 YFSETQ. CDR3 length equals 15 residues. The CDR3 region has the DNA TGCGCCAGCAGCTCCCCCGGTAGGTCCCAAGAGACCCAGTACTTC. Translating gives CASSSPGRSQETQYF.

CDR3 nucleotide sequence: TGTGCCTGGAGTGTCGGGCAGTCTAACTATGGCTACACCTTC. Translation gives CAWSVGQSNYGYTF. This chain links TRBV30 with TRBJ1-2; the D is unclear. V lost 0 bases and J 0 bases, leaving 8 bases between the germline ends. Per the germline V gene, CDR1 is GTSNPN and CDR2 is SVGIG (reference sequence). This CDR3 has 14 residues. Variable domain in full (rest from reference TRBV30 and TRBJ1-2): SQTIHQWPATLVQPVGSPLSLECTVEGTSNPNLYWYRQAAGRGLQLLFYSVGIGQISSEVPQNLSASRPQDRQFILSSKKLLLSDSGFYLCAWSVGQSNYGYTFGSGTRLTVV.

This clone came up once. CDR3 nucleotides: TGCAGCGTTGAACGGGGGACTAGCGGGATGACCTCCGAGCAGTACTTC. Encoded protein: CSVERGTSGMTSEQYF. This sequence joins TRBV29-1 and TRBJ2-7; TRBD2 agrees at 13 bases. After removal of 2 bases from V and 6 bases from J, the junction contained 10 bases not matched to a gene. This CDR3 contains 16 residues. CDR1 is SQVTM and CDR2 is ANQGSEA in the germline V gene.

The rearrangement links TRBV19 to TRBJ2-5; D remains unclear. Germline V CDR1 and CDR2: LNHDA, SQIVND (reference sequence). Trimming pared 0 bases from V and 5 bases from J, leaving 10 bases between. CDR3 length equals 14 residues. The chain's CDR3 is CASSIDPVAETQYF. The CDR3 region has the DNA TGTGCCAGTAGTATAGATCCGGTGGCGGAGACCCAGTACTTC.

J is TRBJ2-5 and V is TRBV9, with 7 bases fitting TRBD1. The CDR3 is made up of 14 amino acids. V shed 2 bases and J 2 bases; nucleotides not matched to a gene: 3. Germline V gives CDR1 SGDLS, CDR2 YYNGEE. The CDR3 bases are TGTGCCAGCAGCGTTGGGACAGTTCAAGAGACCCAGTACTTC. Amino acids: CASSVGTVQETQYF.